Listed here are 18 T cell receptor beta chains from one sample, sequenced in a study of early T cells in non-severe SARS-CoV-2 infection. TCRdb recomputed calls from the 5' RACE reads with MiXCR, one row per CDR3 protein. The data contain over 30,000 distinct CDR3 sequences, about 6.5% of them singletons. Sequencing input: whole blood. These receptors all come from an adult who was a healthcare worker with PCR-confirmed SARS-CoV-2 infection or an uninfected control (not recorded which).

This clonotype was seen at least ten times. V gene TRBV20-1 combines with J gene TRBJ1-5; no clear D gene. V was shortened by 2 bases and J by 2 bases, with 7 bases between the two germline ends. The CDR3 has 13 amino acids. Germline CDR1 and CDR2: DFQATT and SNEGSKA (reference sequence). Written as DNA, the CDR3 is TGCAGTGCTAGACCTGATCGCAATCAGCCCCAGCATTTT. Translated: CSARPDRNQPQHF.

This clonotype was recorded at least ten times. The rearrangement uses TRBV15 and TRBJ1-2; D is uncertain. From germline, CDR1 is LNHNV and CDR2 YYDKDF (reference sequence). Trimming removed 0 bases at V and 3 bases at J, with 5 bases between. This CDR3 spans 13 amino acids. In nucleotides, the CDR3 is TGTGCCACCAGCAGAGATCGCGACTATGGCTACACCTTC. This codes for CATSRDRDYGYTF.

This clonotype has ten or more counts. This chain links TRBV20-1 with TRBJ2-1, with TRBD2 identical over 8 bases. This CDR3 comprises 13 residues. V was clipped by 6 bases and J by 6 bases; unmatched bases: 7. From germline, CDR1 is DFQATT and CDR2 SNEGSKA (reference sequence). The CDR3 DNA reads as TGCAGTGCAACCTCCGGGACTAGCAATGAGCAGTTCTTC. Protein product: CSATSGTSNEQFF.

There are many counts of this clonotype. This chain joins TRBV6-1 and TRBJ1-1; D gene ambiguous. CDR1 and CDR2 from the germline V gene are MNHNS and SASEGT. The CDR3 covers 14 residues. The V and J ends lost 4 bases and 4 bases respectively, with 13 bases between them. The CDR3 DNA sequence: TGTGCCAGCAGTGCCAGCGGGCGGGGCACTGAAGCTTTCTTT. It codes for CASSASGRGTEAFF.

Points on this clonotype: A single base separates this from a much larger clone, so it may be a read error. This chain links TRBV7-9 with TRBJ2-7; D possibly corresponds to TRBD2 (5 bases). This CDR3 is 14 amino acids long. With 3 bases removed from V and 3 bases from J, the gap between germline ends came to 12 bases. Germline-derived CDR1 and CDR2 are SEHNR and FQNEAQ (reference sequence). CDR3 amino acids: CASSFVGISYEQYF. CDR3 coding DNA: TGTGCCAGCAGCTTTGTCGGGATTAGCTACGAGCAGTACTTC.

This clonotype was observed many times. The chain employs TRBV9 and TRBJ2-1, with D maybe TRBD2 (6 bases). Germline CDR1 reads SGDLS; CDR2 reads YYNGEE. CDR3 length equals 16 residues. The V end lost 0 bases, the J end lost 0 bases, and 10 bases lay between the germline ends. The CDR3, as DNA: TGTGCCAGCAGCGTAGGTAGCGGAAGCTCCTACAATGAGCAGTTCTTC. Translating it yields CASSVGSGSSYNEQFF.

This clonotype was counted only a few times. The rearrangement joins TRBV12-3 or TRBV12-4 to TRBJ2-1; D unresolved. V lost 3 bases to trimming and J lost 1 base, with 4 bases between them. The CDR3 has 13 amino acids. The CDR3 coding sequence is TGTGCCAGCAGTTTGCAGTCCTACAATGAGCAGTTCTTC. Translating it yields CASSLQSYNEQFF.

A word on this clonotype: Being one base from a much bigger clone, this may be a read error. This rearrangement joins TRBV20-1 to TRBJ1-6; 8 bases are a match to TRBD1. Germline CDR1 and CDR2: DFQATT and SNEGSKA (reference sequence). Germline trimming cut 6 bases from V and 2 bases from J; bases unmatched to any gene: 15. The CDR3 spans 18 residues. The CDR3 region is CSAHLRGPSSPYNSPLHF. The DNA for the CDR3 is TGCAGTGCACACCTCAGGGGGCCCAGCAGCCCCTATAATTCACCCCTCCACTTT.

This clonotype was detected only a few times. The V call is TRBV28, the J call TRBJ1-5, with 9 nucleotides matching TRBD1. This CDR3 is 17 amino acids long. Germline CDR1 is MDHEN and CDR2 is SYDVKM. J lost 4 bases, V lost 2 bases, and 9 bases had no gene match. CDR3 region: CASSLTNRGLGNQPQHF. In nucleotides, the CDR3 is TGTGCCAGCAGTTTAACTAACAGGGGGCTTGGAAATCAGCCCCAGCATTTT.

In its sample, this clonotype was seen a few times. This chain joins TRBV28 and TRBJ2-5, with 12 bases lining up with TRBD1. The CDR3 is 17 amino acids. Germline V gene data show CDR1 as MDHEN and CDR2 as SYDVKM. J was trimmed by 4 bases and V by 4 bases; bases with no gene match: 10. The CDR3 is CASSSIGTGGLRETQYF. For the CDR3, the DNA is TGTGCCAGCAGTTCTATTGGGACAGGGGGCTTGAGAGAGACCCAGTACTTC.

The rearrangement joins TRBV5-1 to TRBJ1-6; 9 bases align to TRBD1. CDR1 and CDR2 (germline): SGHRS, YFSETQ. J lost 5 bases, V lost 4 bases, and 4 bases had no gene match. This CDR3 contains 15 residues. CDR3 sequence (DNA): TGCGCCAGCAGCCAAAGGGACAGGGATAATTCACCCCTCCACTTT. Protein sequence: CASSQRDRDNSPLHF.

This clonotype came up many times. DNA for the CDR3: TGCGCCAGCAGCGTCAATGGTGCGGGCAATCAGCCCCAGCATTTT. Translated, it gives CASSVNGAGNQPQHF. This chain joins TRBV5-1 and TRBJ1-5; D is unclear. The germline CDR1 and CDR2 sequences are SGHRS and YFSETQ. V was shortened by 4 bases and J by 2 bases, with 13 bases between the two germline ends. The CDR3 contains 15 residues.

This clonotype is medium-sized by share. V gene TRBV4-2 combines with J gene TRBJ1-5; 7 bases fit TRBD1. This CDR3 comprises 18 residues. V lost 3 bases, J lost 5 bases, and 16 bases stayed unmatched. In germline, CDR1 is LGHNA, CDR2 YNFKEQ. This CDR3 reads CASSQESGTVVGYQPQHF. CDR3 sequence (DNA): TGTGCCAGCAGCCAGGAATCTGGGACAGTCGTAGGTTATCAGCCCCAGCATTTT.

This clonotype was seen repeatedly, ten times or more. CDR3 nucleotides: TGCAGTGCTCAGGTCTACTCCTACAATGAGCAGTTCTTC. Translation gives CSAQVYSYNEQFF. The genes are TRBV20-1 and TRBJ2-1, with D unresolved. Germline assignment: CDR1 DFQATT and CDR2 SNEGSKA (reference sequence). The CDR3 spans 13 residues. The V and J ends lost 5 bases and 0 bases respectively, with 8 bases between them.

The table lists this clonotype with many counts. CDR3 in amino acids: CASREDTGELFF. The CDR3, as DNA: TGTGCCAGCAGAGAGGACACCGGGGAGCTGTTTTTT. J is TRBJ2-2 and V is TRBV7-8, with no clear D. The germline CDR1 and CDR2 sequences are SGHVS and FQNEAQ. There are 12 residues in the CDR3. Trimming pared 6 bases from V and 3 bases from J, leaving 5 bases between.

This clonotype has ten or more counts. This chain links TRBV5-4 with TRBJ1-4; D is perhaps TRBD1 (6 bases). The CDR3 has 14 residues. V lost 4 bases to trimming and J lost 7 bases, with 14 bases between them. Germline V gene data show CDR1 as SGHNT and CDR2 as YYREEE (reference sequence). In DNA, the CDR3 is TGTGCCAGCAGCGAGTGGGGGGCAGGTGAAAAACTGTTTTTT. Translating it yields CASSEWGAGEKLFF.

This clonotype was counted ten times or more. The chain uses TRBV5-4 and TRBJ1-1; D is undetermined. Trimming cost V 4 bases and J 6 bases, with 10 bases left between them. The CDR3 totals 12 residues. Looked up from germline, CDR1 is SGHNT and CDR2 is YYREEE (reference sequence). The chain's CDR3 is CASSPDGAEAFF. The CDR3 nucleotides read TGTGCCAGCAGCCCGGACGGTGCTGAAGCTTTCTTT.

By frequency in the sample, this clonotype is medium-sized (0.01 to 0.1%). The genes are TRBV7-3 and TRBJ2-7, with a possible D match to TRBD1 (6 bases). The CDR3 contains 13 residues. The V gene lost 2 bases and the J gene lost 3 bases, with 8 bases spanning the gap. Germline CDR1 is SGHTA and CDR2 is FQGTGA. The CDR3 nucleotides read TGTGCCAGCAGCTTAGGCAGGGGCTACGAGCAGTACTTC. It yields the protein CASSLGRGYEQYF.